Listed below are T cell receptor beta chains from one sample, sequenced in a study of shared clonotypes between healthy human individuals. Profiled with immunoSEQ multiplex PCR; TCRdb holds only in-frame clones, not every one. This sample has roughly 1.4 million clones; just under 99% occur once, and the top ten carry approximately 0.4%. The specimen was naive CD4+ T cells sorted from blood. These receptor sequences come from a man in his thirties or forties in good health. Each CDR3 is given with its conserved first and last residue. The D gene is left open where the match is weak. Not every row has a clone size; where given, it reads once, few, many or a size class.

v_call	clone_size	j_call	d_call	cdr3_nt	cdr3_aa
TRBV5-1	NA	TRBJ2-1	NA	TGCGCCAGCAGCCTGGGGACTGACTGGGGAGGAGAGCAGTTCTTC	CASSLGTDWGGEQFF
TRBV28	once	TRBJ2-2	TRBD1	TGTGCCAGCAGTTTAGGGACAGGGGGAATTTATGGCACCGGGGAGCTGTTTTTT	CASSLGTGGIYGTGELFF
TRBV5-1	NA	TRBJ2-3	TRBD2	TGCGCCAGCAGCTTGGAATCAGGACTAGCGGGAGTTGATACGCAGTATTTT	CASSLESGLAGVDTQYF
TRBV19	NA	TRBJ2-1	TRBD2	TGTGCCAGTAGTCTACGGGGTAGCGGGAGCCTTAACTCCTACAATGAGCAGTTCTTC	CASSLRGSGSLNSYNEQFF
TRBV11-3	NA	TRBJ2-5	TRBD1	TGTGCCAGCAGCCCCAGGGGGCGGGAGACCCAGTACTTC	CASSPRGRETQYF
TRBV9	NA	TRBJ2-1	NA	TGTGCCAGCAGCGTCAACCCCCAGGGTCTCGATGAGCAGTTCTTC	CASSVNPQGLDEQFF
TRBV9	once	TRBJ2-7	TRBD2	TGTGCCAGCAGCGCTGGGACTACCACGTACGAGCAGTACTTC	CASSAGTTTYEQYF
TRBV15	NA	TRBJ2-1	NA	TGTGCCACAGCATCGGGTATTGGACTAAATGTAGCTGGTGAGCAGTTCTTC	CATASGIGLNVAGEQFF
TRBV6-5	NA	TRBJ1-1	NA	TGTGCCAGCAGTTACTCGACTACAGGGTCGATCCCGGCTTTCTTT	CASSYSTTGSIPAFF
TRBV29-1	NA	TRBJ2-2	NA	TGCAGCGACCGCGCGATTGGGCAGGCCGATAGGAACACCGGGGAGCTGTTTTTT	CSDRAIGQADRNTGELFF
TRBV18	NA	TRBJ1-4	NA	TGTGCCAGCTCACCCCGACTCCGACAGGATGAAAAACTGTTTTTT	CASSPRLRQDEKLFF
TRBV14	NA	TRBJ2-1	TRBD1	TGTGCCAGCAGCTCCCGGACAGGCTGGCGAACCGATGAGCAGTTCTTC	CASSSRTGWRTDEQFF
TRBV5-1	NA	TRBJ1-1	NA	TGCGCCAGCAGCTTGAATTTACTGAACACTGAAGCTTTCTTT	CASSLNLLNTEAFF
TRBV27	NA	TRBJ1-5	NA	TGTGCCAGCAGCGAGTCGTATAGCAATCAGCCCCAGCATTTT	CASSESYSNQPQHF
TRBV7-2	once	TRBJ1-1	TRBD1	TGTGCCAGCAGCTTAGCGGGACAGGGGGGCACTGAAGCTTTCTTT	CASSLAGQGGTEAFF
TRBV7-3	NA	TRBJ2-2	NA	TGTGCCAGCAGCCCGACAGGCGTGTACACCGGGGAGCTGTTTTTT	CASSPTGVYTGELFF
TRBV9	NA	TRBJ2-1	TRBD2	TGTGCCAGCAGCGCCGCGGGACTAGCGAACAATGAGCAGTTCTTC	CASSAAGLANNEQFF
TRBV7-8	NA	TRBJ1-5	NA	TGTGCCAGCAGCCTTAGATCGTCAGGGGTCCAGCCCCAGCATTTT	CASSLRSSGVQPQHF
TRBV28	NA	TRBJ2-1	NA	TGTGCCAGCAGTTTGGAGTTATACAATGAGCAGTTCTTC	CASSLELYNEQFF
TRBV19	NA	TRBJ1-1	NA	TGTGCCAGTAGTATAACAGGCCCGGGGACTGAAGCTTTCTTT	CASSITGPGTEAFF
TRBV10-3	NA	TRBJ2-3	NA	TGTGCCATCAGAAGAACTAGTACTAGCACAGATACGCAGTATTTT	CAIRRTSTSTDTQYF
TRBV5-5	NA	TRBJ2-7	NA	TGTGCCAGCAGCTTCGCCGACGAGCAGTACTTC	CASSFADEQYF
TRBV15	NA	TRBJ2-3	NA	TGTGCCACCAGCAGAGGGAGGGTGGGAGAGTACACAGATACGCAGTATTTT	CATSRGRVGEYTDTQYF
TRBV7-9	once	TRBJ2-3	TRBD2	TGTGCCAGCAGCCCTCCCGGGACTAGCGGGAGGTACACAGATACGCAGTATTTT	CASSPPGTSGRYTDTQYF
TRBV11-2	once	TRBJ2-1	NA	TGTGCCAGCAGCTTGCGGGACACCTACAATGAGCAGTTCTTC	CASSLRDTYNEQFF
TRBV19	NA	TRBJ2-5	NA	TGTGCCAGTAGTACCCTTCGGACCTTCGGGCAAGAGACCCAGTACTTC	CASSTLRTFGQETQYF
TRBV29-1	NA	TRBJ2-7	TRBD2	TGCAGCGTGGGACTAGAGATGAGGGACGAGCAGTACTTC	CSVGLEMRDEQYF
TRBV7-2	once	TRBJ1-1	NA	TGTGCCAGCAGCTTAGGCCCGAGGGCTAACACTGAAGCTTTCTTT	CASSLGPRANTEAFF
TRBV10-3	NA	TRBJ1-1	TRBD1	TGTGCCATCAGTCGACAGGGATTGGACACTGAAGCTTTCTTT	CAISRQGLDTEAFF
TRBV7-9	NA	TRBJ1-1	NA	TGTGCCAGCAGCTTCCAGGGGATTGAAGCTTTCTTT	CASSFQGIEAFF
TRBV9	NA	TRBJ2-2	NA	TGTGCCAGCAGCGTATCAGCATTGGTCGGGGAGCTGTTTTTT	CASSVSALVGELFF
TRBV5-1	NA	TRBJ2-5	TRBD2	TGCGCCAGCAGCACCGGGACTAGCGGGAGGGCCCACCAAGAGACCCAGTACTTC	CASSTGTSGRAHQETQYF
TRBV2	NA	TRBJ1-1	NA	TGTGCCAGCAGGCTTACAGGAAGCGCTTTCTTT	CASRLTGSAFF
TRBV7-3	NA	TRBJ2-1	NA	TGTGCCAGCAGCTTACCGGGGAACTCGGAGCAGTTCTTC	CASSLPGNSEQFF
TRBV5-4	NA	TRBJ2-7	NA	TGTGCCAGCAGCTTGGGGGCGGGGTCCTCTTACTACGAGCAGTACTTC	CASSLGAGSSYYEQYF
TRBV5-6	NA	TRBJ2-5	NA	TGTGCCAGCAGCCCCCGGAGGGGTTACGACGAGACCCAGTACTTC	CASSPRRGYDETQYF
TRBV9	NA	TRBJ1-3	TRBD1	TGTGCCAGCAGCTCACAGGGGTTCTCTGGAAACACCATATATTTT	CASSSQGFSGNTIYF
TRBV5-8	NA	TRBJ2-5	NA	TGTGCCAGCAGCCCTACGGACACAGAGACCCAGTACTTC	CASSPTDTETQYF
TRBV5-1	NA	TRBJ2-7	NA	TGCGCCAGCAGCTTGGGGAACCGGGACCATACGTACTTC	CASSLGNRDHTYF
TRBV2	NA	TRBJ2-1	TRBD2	TGTGCCAGCACAAAGCGGGACTCCTACAATGAGCAGTTCTTC	CASTKRDSYNEQFF
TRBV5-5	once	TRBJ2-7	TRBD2	TGTGCCAGCAGCTCTGGACTAGCGGGAGTCTACGAGCAGTACTTC	CASSSGLAGVYEQYF
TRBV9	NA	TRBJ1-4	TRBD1	TGTGCCAGCAGCCGGACAGGGGGTAATGAAAAACTGTTTTTT	CASSRTGGNEKLFF
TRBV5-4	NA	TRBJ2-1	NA	TGTGCCAGCAGCTTTCAGGGAAGGAATGAGCAGTTCTTC	CASSFQGRNEQFF
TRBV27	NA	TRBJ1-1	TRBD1	TGTGCCAGCAGTTACGTCGGACAGGGTGAAGCTTTCTTT	CASSYVGQGEAFF
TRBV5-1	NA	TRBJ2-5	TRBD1	TGCGCCAGCAGCTATGAGCCGGGACAGGGTGTAAAGACCCAGTACTTC	CASSYEPGQGVKTQYF